Presented here are 20 T cell receptor beta chains from one specimen sequenced in a study of spatial heterogeneity in lung cancer. Their specific antigens are unknown. TCRdb ran MiXCR on the 5' RACE reads and lists one entry per CDR3 protein. This table holds about 100,000 distinct CDR3 sequences, 4.4% found once. Time point defined: sample taken at primary tumor resection. Study-wide results and limits: Tumor mutation counts were tracked by expanded intratumoral alpha and beta TCR counts.

The specimen comprised lung tumor tissue, sampled at surgery. These receptors were obtained from a male donor with early-stage non-small cell lung cancer.

This clonotype was recorded many times. V is TRBV27 and J is TRBJ2-3; D call uncertain. The V gene's germline CDR1 is MNHEY and CDR2 SMNVEV (reference sequence). This CDR3 has 13 amino acids. The V end was cut by 8 bases, the J end by 6 bases, with 15 bases between. The CDR3 bases are TGTGCCAGCGGTGTATTGATTGGGGATACGCAGTATTTT. Translating it yields CASGVLIGDTQYF.

This clonotype has at least ten counts. This chain uses TRBV5-4 with TRBJ2-3, with a weak D call TRBD1 (5 bases). This CDR3 comprises 15 residues. The V and J ends lost 0 bases and 6 bases respectively, with 14 bases between them. Germline V gene data show CDR1 as SGHNT and CDR2 as YYREEE (reference sequence). CDR3 sequence: CASSLGGLRRDTQYF. CDR3 DNA sequence: TGTGCCAGCAGCTTGGGGGGCCTTCGTAGGGATACGCAGTATTTT.

This clonotype has a count of ten or more. V gene TRBV6-5 combines with J gene TRBJ2-7; weak D call: TRBD1 (5 bases). CDR1 MNHEY and CDR2 SVGAGI come from the germline V gene. CDR3 length: 13 residues. With 1 base removed from V and 5 bases from J, the gap between germline ends came to 9 bases. The CDR3: CASSYLDRDEQYF. Written as DNA, the CDR3 is TGTGCCAGCAGTTACTTAGACAGAGACGAGCAGTACTTC.

CDR3 nucleotides: TGTGCCAGCTCACCCGGGGCGTCCTACAATGAGCAGTTCTTC. Amino acid sequence: CASSPGASYNEQFF. The V call is TRBV18, the J call TRBJ2-1; D tentatively reads TRBD1 or TRBD2 (5 bases each). Trimming cost V 3 bases and J 1 base, with 7 bases left between them. This CDR3 is built from 14 residues. Germline values: CDR1 KGHSH, CDR2 LQKENI. Using reference TRBV18 and TRBJ2-1 for the parts outside the CDR3, the full variable domain is NAGVMQNPRHLVRRRGQEARLRCSPMKGHSHVYWYRQLPEEGLKFMVYLQKENIIDESGMPKERFSAEFPKEGPSILRIQQVVRGDSAAYFCASSPGASYNEQFFGPGTRLTVL.

The table lists this clonotype with many counts. The chain has TRBV5-1 and TRBJ2-7; D is tentatively TRBD1 or TRBD2 (5 bases each). The CDR3 has 15 amino acids. V lost 2 bases and J lost 7, with 19 bases in between. CDR1 is SGHRS and CDR2 is YFSETQ in the germline V gene. CDR3 sequence: CASSLLTTGPSEQYF. DNA for the CDR3: TGCGCCAGCAGCTTATTGACAACGGGACCGAGTGAGCAGTACTTC.

This clonotype was detected many times. The chain combines TRBV6-1 with TRBJ2-3; either TRBD1 or TRBD2 may fit D (5 bases each). The CDR3 covers 13 residues. The germline V gene has CDR1 MNHNS and CDR2 SASEGT. The V and J ends lost 11 bases and 1 base respectively, with 13 bases between them. The CDR3 DNA reads TGTGCCGGCGGCTGGGGACGCACAGATACGCAGTATTTT. This codes for CAGGWGRTDTQYF.

Many counts were recorded for this clonotype. V usage is TRBV6-5 and J usage is TRBJ1-1; D gene ambiguous. The ends were cut back, 6 bases at V and 1 base at J, with 3 bases in the middle. This CDR3 region has 11 residues. Germline V gene sequence: CDR1 MNHEY, CDR2 SVGAGI. In DNA form, the CDR3 reads TGTGCCAGCAGAAGGAACACTGAAGCTTTCTTT. Amino acids: CASRRNTEAFF.

This clonotype was seen at least ten times. The chain couples TRBV29-1 to TRBJ2-5; D uncertain. Trimming stripped 1 base from V and 4 bases from J, with 13 bases between. Germline CDR1 reads SQVTM; CDR2 reads ANQGSEA. The CDR3 totals 14 residues. In DNA form, the CDR3 reads TGCAGCGTTGAAGGCCAACCGACGGGAGAGACCCAGTACTTC. Translated, it gives CSVEGQPTGETQYF.

This clonotype was seen many times. The genes are TRBV6-6 and TRBJ2-5; a weak D match, TRBD2 (5 bases). Germline loops: CDR1 MNHNY, CDR2 SVGAGI (reference sequence). Trimming took off 4 bases at V and 5 bases at J, with 11 bases between the two ends. CDR3 length equals 13 residues. In DNA form, the CDR3 reads TGTGCCAGCAGTTCCCGGGGAACGGAGACCCAGTACTTC. Amino acids: CASSSRGTETQYF.

This CDR3 is CASKKGRETARDNEQFF. The DNA for the CDR3 is TGTGCCAGCAAGAAGGGTCGGGAGACAGCAAGGGACAATGAGCAGTTCTTC. This chain joins TRBV6-5 and TRBJ2-1; TRBD2 is a possible D gene (6 bases). Germline assignment: CDR1 MNHEY and CDR2 SVGAGI. Trimming took 7 bases from V and 5 from J, leaving 24 bases between them. The CDR3 is 17 residues long.

The rearrangement links TRBV7-2 to TRBJ2-5, with TRBD2 as a possible D gene (5 bases). Trimming pared 4 bases from V and 8 bases from J, leaving 11 bases between. CDR1 SGHTA and CDR2 FQGNSA come from the germline V gene. The CDR3 contains 12 residues. The CDR3 nucleotides are TGTGCCAGCAGCTCACCACTAGAAACCCAGTACTTC. It encodes CASSSPLETQYF.

This clonotype was found many times. The V call is TRBV3-1, the J call TRBJ2-1; D may be TRBD1 or TRBD2 (5 bases each). Germline CDR1 reads LGHDT; CDR2 reads YNNKEL (reference sequence). The CDR3 spans 14 residues. Trimming removed 6 bases at V and 0 bases at J, with 9 bases between. DNA of the CDR3: TGTGCCAGCAGTCCAGGGAGCTCCTACAATGAGCAGTTCTTC. It translates to CASSPGSSYNEQFF.

This clonotype turned up a few times. V gene TRBV9 combines with J gene TRBJ1-4, with D uncertain. The CDR3 extends over 14 amino acids. V gave up 1 base and J gave up 0 bases, with 4 bases separating them. Germline lookup yields CDR1 SGDLS and CDR2 YYNGEE. CDR3 in amino acids: CASSVSATNEKLFF. DNA for the CDR3: TGTGCCAGCAGCGTATCGGCAACTAATGAAAAACTGTTTTTT.

This clonotype was found many times. The CDR3 DNA reads as TGTGCCAGCAGCCAAGATCTTCCGGGACTAGCGGTAGATACGCAGTATTTT. The encoded protein is CASSQDLPGLAVDTQYF. The chain has TRBV14 and TRBJ2-3; TRBD2 aligns across 11 bases. Trimming at V came to 0 bases and at J to 5 bases, leaving 7 bases not matched to a gene. The CDR3 contains 17 residues. Germline CDR1 and CDR2: SGHDN and FVKESK.

In its sample, this clonotype was seen many times. The V call is TRBV28, the J call TRBJ1-6; D not certain. The CDR3 spans 17 residues. Germline CDR1 is MDHEN and CDR2 is SYDVKM. V was pared by 5 bases and J by 0 bases, with 14 bases between. Here the CDR3 DNA reads TGTGCCAGCAGTCCATTGTTTCCGAGCTCCTATAATTCACCCCTCCACTTT. It is translated as CASSPLFPSSYNSPLHF.

This clonotype has ten or more counts. This chain joins TRBV9 and TRBJ2-7; 8 nucleotides line up with TRBD1. V lost 2 bases, J lost 5 bases, and 12 bases stayed unmatched. This CDR3 is 16 amino acids long. CDR1 and CDR2 from the germline V gene are SGDLS and YYNGEE. The CDR3 DNA follows: TGTGCCAGCAGCGTCGGGCCGAACTTGGACAGGGACGAGCAGTACTTC. Amino acids: CASSVGPNLDRDEQYF.

The J gene is TRBJ1-1, the V gene TRBV11-2; D might be TRBD1 (5 bases). The CDR3 contains 13 residues. V lost 5 bases, J lost 2 bases, and 9 bases lay in between. Germline V gene lookup returns CDR1 SGHAT and CDR2 FQNNGV. The CDR3 nucleotides are TGTGCCAGCAGCGCCGACAGAAACACTGAAGCTTTCTTT. Protein product: CASSADRNTEAFF.

This clonotype was counted many times. The chain links TRBV6-1 to TRBJ2-6; D uncertain. The CDR3 covers 15 residues. Germline assignment: CDR1 MNHNS and CDR2 SASEGT. Between the trimmed V and J ends, which lost 5 bases and 1 base, there was a span of 9 bases. The CDR3 here is CASSFFRSGANVLTF. CDR3 bases: TGTGCCAGCAGTTTTTTCCGGTCTGGGGCCAACGTCCTGACTTTC.

This clonotype has a count of ten or more. This chain links TRBV7-9 with TRBJ1-2; possible D gene TRBD1, 5 bases. Trimming pared 1 base from V and 6 bases from J, leaving 12 bases between. Germline V gives CDR1 SEHNR, CDR2 FQNEAQ (reference sequence). This CDR3 comprises 14 residues. The CDR3 here is CASSLVSRANGYTF. Here the CDR3 DNA reads TGTGCCAGCAGCTTAGTTTCCAGGGCCAATGGCTACACCTTC.

Concerning this clonotype itself: This may come from a read error, since a much larger clone is one base off. The chain has TRBV2 and TRBJ1-2, with 9 bases aligning to TRBD1. Germline lookup yields CDR1 SNHLY and CDR2 FYNNEI. The CDR3 covers 17 residues. J gave up 2 bases and V 8 bases, and 15 bases lay outside the gene matches. The CDR3 sequence is CASHWARTGDPNYGYTF. The CDR3 region has the DNA TGTGCCAGCCACTGGGCCCGGACAGGGGACCCAAACTATGGCTACACCTTC.